Presented here are 5 T cell receptor beta chains from one specimen sequenced in a study of blood T cell repertoires in COVID-19. Libraries were prepared by immunoSEQ multiplex PCR; TCRdb keeps only in-frame clonotypes and omits some of them. The sample shows about 180,000 clones, roughly 88% of them seen only once. Specimen: peripheral blood. The receptors here all came from a woman aged 40-49 years with COVID-19, enrolled during active disease.

The J gene is TRBJ1-2, the V gene TRBV19; unclear D gene. The germline V gene has CDR1 LNHDA and CDR2 SQIVND (reference sequence). The ends were cut back, 4 bases at V and 4 bases at J, with 4 bases in the middle. CDR3 length: 11 residues. The CDR3 bases are TGTGCCAGTAGTACCTCCTATGGCTACACCTTC. Amino acids: CASSTSYGYTF. The whole variable domain, remainder taken from reference TRBV19 and TRBJ1-2, is DGGITQSPKYLFRKEGQNVTLSCEQNLNHDAMYWYRQDPGQGLRLIYYSQIVNDFQKGDIAEGYSVSREKKESFPLTVTSAQKNPTAFYLCASSTSYGYTFGSGTRLTVV.

The chain links TRBV3-1 (or the pseudogene TRBV3-2) to TRBJ1-2; the D is unclear. Germline CDR1 and CDR2: LGHDT and YNNKEL (reference sequence). CDR3 length: 13 amino acids. Trimming removed 4 bases from V and 7 bases from J, with 13 bases in between. CDR3 in DNA: TGTGCCAGCAGCCCCCATGAGTTAGCTGGCTACACCTTC. This codes for CASSPHELAGYTF.

A few counts support this clone. V gene TRBV27 combines with J gene TRBJ1-2, with 9 bases matching TRBD1. The CDR3 has 13 amino acids. After removal of 10 bases from V and 0 bases from J, the junction contained 3 bases not matched to a gene. Germline CDR1 MNHEY, CDR2 SMNVEV (reference sequence). As DNA, the CDR3 is TGTGCCACCGGACAGGGGTCTAACTATGGCTACACCTTC. Protein product: CATGQGSNYGYTF.

The chain carries TRBV7-3 and TRBJ2-5; 11 bases are shared with TRBD2. With 5 bases clipped from V and 2 bases from J, the junction kept 4 bases outside the gene matches. The germline V gene has CDR1 SGHTA and CDR2 FQGTGA. CDR3 length: 15 residues. CDR3 DNA: TGTGCCAGCAGCAAGGGACTAGCGGCACAAGAGACCCAGTACTTC. Its translation: CASSKGLAAQETQYF.

This chain uses TRBV6-2 or TRBV6-3 with TRBJ1-5, with TRBD1 identical over 7 bases. J gave up 4 bases and V 5 bases, and 5 bases lay outside the gene matches. This CDR3 has 14 amino acids. Germline-derived CDR1 and CDR2 are MNHEY and SVGEGT. The CDR3 sequence is CASSRRDRNQPQHF. CDR3 nucleotides: TGTGCCAGCAGTCGCCGGGACAGAAATCAGCCCCAGCATTTT.